The 2 T cell receptor beta chains below were found in one sample sequenced in a study of cytomegalovirus exposure and HLA in healthy donors. PCR involved 60 Vbeta and 13 Jbeta primers. The table came from immunoSEQ multiplex PCR; TCRdb's copy has only in-frame clones and leaves some out. The top ten hold roughly 1.2% of the sample, which has about 130,000 clones, roughly 80% seen once. The specimen sequenced was PBMCs. The source of these receptors is a boy younger than 18 in good health and CMV-seronegative.

The rearrangement links TRBV4-2 to TRBJ1-4, with 7 bases aligning to TRBD1. The CDR3 extends over 15 amino acids. In germline, CDR1 is LGHNA, CDR2 YNFKEQ. V dropped 1 base and J dropped 7; count of bases not matched to a gene: 6. The CDR3 spells CASSQGEGGIEKLFF. CDR3 DNA sequence: TGTGCCAGCAGCCAAGGCGAAGGGGGCATTGAAAAACTGTTTTTT.

The genes are TRBV6-4 and TRBJ2-2; D is unresolved. CDR1 MRHNA and CDR2 SNTAGT come from the germline V gene. The CDR3 runs to 14 residues. V lost 6 bases and J 0 bases, leaving 8 bases between the germline ends. CDR3 DNA: TGTGCCAGCAGGAGAGACACGAACACCGGGGAGCTGTTTTTT. Protein: CASRRDTNTGELFF.